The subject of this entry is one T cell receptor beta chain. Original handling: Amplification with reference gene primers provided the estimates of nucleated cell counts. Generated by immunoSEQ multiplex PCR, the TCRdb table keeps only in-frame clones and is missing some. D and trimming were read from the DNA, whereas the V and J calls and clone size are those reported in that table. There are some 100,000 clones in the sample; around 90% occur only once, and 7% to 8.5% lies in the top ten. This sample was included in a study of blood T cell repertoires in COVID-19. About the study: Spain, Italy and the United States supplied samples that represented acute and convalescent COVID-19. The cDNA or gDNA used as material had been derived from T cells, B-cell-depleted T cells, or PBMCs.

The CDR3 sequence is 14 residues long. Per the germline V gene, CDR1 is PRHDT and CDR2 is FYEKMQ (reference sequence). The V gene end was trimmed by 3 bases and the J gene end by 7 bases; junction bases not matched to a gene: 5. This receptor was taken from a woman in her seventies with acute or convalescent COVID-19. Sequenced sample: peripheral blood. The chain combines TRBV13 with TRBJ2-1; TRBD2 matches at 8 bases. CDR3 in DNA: TGTGCCAGCAGCTTCATCCCTAGCGGGAATGAGCAGTTCTTC. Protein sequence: CASSFIPSGNEQFF.